These 7 T cell receptor beta chains share one sample of origin, sequenced in a study of cytomegalovirus exposure and HLA in healthy donors. TCRdb keeps only in-frame clones here, not all; method: immunoSEQ multiplex PCR. Of over 200,000 clones in the sample, roughly 84% were seen once. The sequencing input was PBMCs. These TCRs come from a woman aged 18 to 35 in good health and CMV-seropositive.

This chain uses TRBV27 with TRBJ1-2, with a possible D match to TRBD1 (6 bases). The CDR3 has 12 residues. Germline V gene lookup returns CDR1 MNHEY and CDR2 SMNVEV (reference sequence). Trimming cost V 5 bases and J 8 bases, with 12 bases left between them. DNA of the CDR3: TGTGCCAGCAGTGCCCGGGACACGGGCTACACCTTC. Its protein product is CASSARDTGYTF.

Turning to this clone: Germline and junction disagree at one end, which may indicate a read error. The chain recombines TRBV10-2 with TRBJ1-2, with D perhaps TRBD1 (5 bases). The CDR3 length is 15 residues. Germline lookup yields CDR1 WSHSY and CDR2 SAAADI. The DNA of the CDR3 is TGCGCCAGCGGTGAGTCGACGGGGGTGAACTATGGCTACACCTTC. Translating gives CASGESTGVNYGYTF.

The rearrangement links TRBV27 to TRBJ2-1; the match to TRBD2 covers 9 bases. This CDR3 region has 15 residues. The V gene end was trimmed by 7 bases and the J gene end by 4 bases; junction bases not matched to a gene: 8. Germline CDR1 reads MNHEY; CDR2 reads SMNVEV (reference sequence). The CDR3 DNA is TGTGCCAGCACTCCTGGACTAGCGACTTACAATGAGCAGTTCTTC. Translation: CASTPGLATYNEQFF.

The chain has TRBV4-1 and TRBJ2-1; the match to TRBD1 covers 9 bases. The germline CDR1 and CDR2 sequences are MGHRA and YSYEKL. The junction had 3 bases not matched to a gene; V was cut back by 4 bases and J by 5 bases. The length of the CDR3 is 14 residues. CDR3 protein: CASSRRTGDNEQFF. For the CDR3, the DNA is TGCGCCAGCAGCCGCCGGACAGGGGACAATGAGCAGTTCTTC.

CDR3 DNA sequence: TGTGCCAGCAGCTTCCTCCTCCCCACAGATACGCAGTATTTT. It yields the protein CASSFLLPTDTQYF. This chain links TRBV11-2 with TRBJ2-3, with D unresolved. This CDR3 is 14 amino acids long. Trimming shortened V by 3 bases and J by 2 bases, and 9 bases separated the two germline ends. Germline lookup yields CDR1 SGHAT and CDR2 FQNNGV.

The chain joins TRBV9 to TRBJ2-7; tentatively, D is TRBD2 (6 bases). This CDR3 comprises 14 residues. Germline lookup yields CDR1 SGDLS and CDR2 YYNGEE. V shed 2 bases and J shed 1 base, with 10 bases lying between them. CDR3 region: CASSVLAVSYEQYF. The CDR3 DNA reads as TGTGCCAGCAGCGTTTTAGCGGTATCCTACGAGCAGTACTTC.

The V call is TRBV5-1, the J call TRBJ2-3, with D possibly being TRBD1 (6 bases). Trimming removed 0 bases at V and 6 bases at J, with 8 bases between. The CDR3 consists of 13 residues. Germline V CDR1 and CDR2: SGHRS, YFSETQ. The CDR3 DNA sequence: TGCGCCAGCAGCTTGGACAGGGTTGATACGCAGTATTTT. Protein product: CASSLDRVDTQYF.